This T cell receptor beta chain was found in a study of technical replicates of blood from a handful of donors. The CDR3 has 15 residues. With 3 bases clipped from V and 1 base from J, the junction kept 2 bases outside the gene matches. Germline loops: CDR1 SEHNR, CDR2 FQNEAQ (reference sequence). The repertoire was sequenced with immunoSEQ multiplex PCR; TCRdb's copy has only in-frame clones and lacks some. The sample consists of about 100,000 clones, over 90% of them appearing once. This TCR was sampled from a human donor in good health. The material sequenced was T cells isolated from PBMCs. The V and J genes are TRBV7-9 and TRBJ2-1, with 8 positions matching TRBD1. The CDR3 nucleotides read TGTGCCAGCAGCTTCGGACAGGGTTCCTACAATGAGCAGTTCTTC. Translated: CASSFGQGSYNEQFF.